These 9 T cell receptor beta chains came from one sample sequenced in a study of cytomegalovirus exposure and HLA in healthy donors. The PCR had 60 Vbeta and 13 Jbeta primers. Some clones are missing from TCRdb's copy, which holds only in-frame ones; the method was immunoSEQ multiplex PCR. The repertoire consists of some 110,000 clones, with roughly 73% occurring once and the leading ten covering more than 4.5%. The sequencing sample was made of PBMCs. The receptor set was obtained from a man aged 55 to 70 in good health and CMV-seropositive.

Sample share makes this clone medium-sized. The V call is TRBV2, the J call TRBJ2-5; 8 positions match TRBD1. This CDR3 region has 12 residues. Germline CDR1 SNHLY, CDR2 FYNNEI. V was pared by 8 bases and J by 5 bases, with 4 bases of the junction left unmatched. This CDR3 is CASQGAGETQYF. CDR3 sequence (DNA): TGTGCCAGCCAGGGGGCAGGTGAGACCCAGTACTTC.

Here the CDR3 reads CASSQAMTIYEQYF. The CDR3, as DNA: TGTGCCAGCAGCCAAGCAATGACAATCTACGAGCAGTACTTC. The chain has TRBV14 and TRBJ2-7; no definite D call. Deletions cut 1 base from V and 3 bases from J, with 10 bases between. The germline V gene has CDR1 SGHDN and CDR2 FVKESK. This CDR3 region has 14 residues.

A note on this clone: Other DNA sequences in this sample translate to the same CDR3. The J gene is TRBJ1-1, the V gene TRBV19; weak D call: TRBD1 (6 bases). V lost 4 bases and J lost 11, with 26 bases in between. Germline-derived CDR1 and CDR2 are LNHDA and SQIVND (reference sequence). There are 16 residues in the CDR3. The CDR3 bases are TGTGCCAGTAGTAGCCCACACTATCGGGGGGCTGGGGACGCTTTCTTT. Translation gives CASSSPHYRGAGDAFF.

This chain links TRBV10-3 with TRBJ2-5; D perhaps matches TRBD1 (5 bases). The DNA end favors TRBJ2-7, so the J call may be wrong. This CDR3 is built from 13 residues. Germline assignment: CDR1 ENHRY and CDR2 SYGVKD. The CDR3 protein is CAISPGWAYEQYF. CDR3 sequence (DNA): TGTGCCATAAGCCCAGGGTGGGCCTACGAGCAGTACTTC.

V is TRBV15 and J is TRBJ1-4, with D possibly matching TRBD1 (6 bases). CDR3 length equals 15 residues. In germline, CDR1 is LNHNV, CDR2 YYDKDF (reference sequence). V was clipped by 3 bases and J by 4 bases, with 12 bases between them. CDR3 in amino acids: CATSSPTGYNEKLFF. CDR3 nucleotides: TGTGCCACCAGCAGTCCGACAGGCTATAATGAAAAACTGTTTTTT.

The chain recombines TRBV6-5 with TRBJ2-5, with no clear D. Trimming shortened V by 4 bases and J by 6 bases, and 12 bases separated the two germline ends. This CDR3 has 13 amino acids. Germline loops: CDR1 MNHEY, CDR2 SVGAGI. The CDR3 loop reads CASSSPGGQTQYF. The CDR3, as DNA: TGTGCCAGCAGTTCCCCGGGTGGCCAGACCCAGTACTTC.

The chain uses TRBV7-2 and TRBJ2-7; D call uncertain. Germline V gene lookup returns CDR1 SGHTA and CDR2 FQGNSA. V was clipped by 1 base and J by 0 bases, with 19 bases between them. The CDR3 extends over 18 amino acids. CDR3 in amino acids: CASSLESQANHISYEQYF. The CDR3 DNA sequence: TGTGCCAGCAGCTTAGAAAGTCAGGCCAACCACATCTCCTACGAGCAGTACTTC.

This chain uses TRBV7-2 with TRBJ2-2; 7 nucleotides agree with TRBD1. Germline V CDR1 and CDR2: SGHTA, FQGNSA. Trimming cost V 6 bases and J 1 base; bases outside gene matches: 5. The CDR3 totals 15 residues. The CDR3 protein is CASRQGTQNTGELFF. CDR3 nucleotide sequence: TGTGCCAGCAGACAGGGGACCCAGAACACCGGGGAGCTGTTTTTT.

The J gene is TRBJ2-1, the V gene TRBV9, with TRBD1 as a possible D gene (6 bases). This CDR3 has 14 amino acids. Germline V gene lookup returns CDR1 SGDLS and CDR2 YYNGEE. Trimming shortened V by 0 bases and J by 4 bases, and 8 bases separated the two germline ends. DNA for the CDR3: TGTGCCAGCAGCGTAGGGCAGGGGTACAATGAGCAGTTCTTC. Its translation: CASSVGQGYNEQFF.